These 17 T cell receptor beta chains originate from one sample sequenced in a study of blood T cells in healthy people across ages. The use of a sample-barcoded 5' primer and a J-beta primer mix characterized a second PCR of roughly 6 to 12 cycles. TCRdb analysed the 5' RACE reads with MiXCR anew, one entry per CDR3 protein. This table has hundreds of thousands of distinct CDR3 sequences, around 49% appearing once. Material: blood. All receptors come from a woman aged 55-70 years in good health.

CDR3 DNA: TGTGCCATCAGAGACCCCGCTCGTTCGGGAGTAGAGACCCAGTACTTC. Translating gives CAIRDPARSGVETQYF. The chain links TRBV10-3 to TRBJ2-5; D is possibly TRBD2 (6 bases). Germline V gene lookup returns CDR1 ENHRY and CDR2 SYGVKD. The V gene lost 6 bases and the J gene lost 4 bases, with 21 bases spanning the gap. This CDR3 is 16 amino acids long.

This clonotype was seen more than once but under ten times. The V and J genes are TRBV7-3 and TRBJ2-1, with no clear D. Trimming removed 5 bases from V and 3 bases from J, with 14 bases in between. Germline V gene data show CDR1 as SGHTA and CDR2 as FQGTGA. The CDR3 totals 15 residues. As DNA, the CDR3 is TGTGCCAGCAGCCAAGGGCGGACGAGCTACAATGAGCAGTTCTTC. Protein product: CASSQGRTSYNEQFF.

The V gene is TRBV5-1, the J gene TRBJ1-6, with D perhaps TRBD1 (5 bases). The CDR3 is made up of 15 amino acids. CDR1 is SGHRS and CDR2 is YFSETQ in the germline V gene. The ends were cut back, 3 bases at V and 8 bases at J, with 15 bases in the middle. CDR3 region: CASSSLSVGDSPLHF. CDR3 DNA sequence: TGCGCCAGCAGCTCCTTGTCGGTGGGGGATTCACCCCTCCACTTT.

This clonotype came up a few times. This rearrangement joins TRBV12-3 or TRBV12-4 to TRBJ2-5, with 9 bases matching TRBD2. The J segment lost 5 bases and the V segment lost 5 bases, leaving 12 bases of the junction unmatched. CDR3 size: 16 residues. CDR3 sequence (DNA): TGTGCCAGCAGTCCAATAGCGGGAGCCCCCCGGGAGACCCAGTACTTC. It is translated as CASSPIAGAPRETQYF.

CDR3 region: CASSPGTSTSMSLFGPAKNIQYF. CDR3 nucleotides: TGCGCCAGCAGCCCCGGGACTAGCACTTCTATGTCATTGTTTGGACCAGCCAAAAACATTCAGTACTTC. V usage is TRBV5-1 and J usage is TRBJ2-4, with 9 bases aligning to TRBD2. The ends lost 4 bases at V and 0 bases at J; junction bases unmatched: 26. CDR1 is SGHRS, CDR2 YFSETQ, per germline. The CDR3 sequence is 23 residues long.

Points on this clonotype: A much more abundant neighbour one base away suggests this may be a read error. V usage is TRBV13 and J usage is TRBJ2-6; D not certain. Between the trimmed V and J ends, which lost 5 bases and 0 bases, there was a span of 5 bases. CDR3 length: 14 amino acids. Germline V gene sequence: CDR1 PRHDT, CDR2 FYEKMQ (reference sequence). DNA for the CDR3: TGTGCCAGCAGCCGGCACTCTGGGGCCAACGTCCTGACTTTC. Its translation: CASSRHSGANVLTF. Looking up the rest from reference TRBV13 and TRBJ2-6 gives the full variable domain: AAGVIQSPRHLIKEKRETATLKCYPIPRHDTVYWYQQGPGQDPQFLISFYEKMQSDKGSIPDRFSAQQFSDYHSELNMSSLELGDSALYFCASSRHSGANVLTFGAGSRLTVL.

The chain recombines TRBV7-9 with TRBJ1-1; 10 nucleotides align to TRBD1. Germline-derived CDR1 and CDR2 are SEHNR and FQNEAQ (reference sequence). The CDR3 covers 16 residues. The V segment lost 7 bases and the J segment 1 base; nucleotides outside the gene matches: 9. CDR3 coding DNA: TGTGCCAGCACAGCCGGGACAGGGGAGGAGAACACTGAAGCTTTCTTT. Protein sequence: CASTAGTGEENTEAFF.

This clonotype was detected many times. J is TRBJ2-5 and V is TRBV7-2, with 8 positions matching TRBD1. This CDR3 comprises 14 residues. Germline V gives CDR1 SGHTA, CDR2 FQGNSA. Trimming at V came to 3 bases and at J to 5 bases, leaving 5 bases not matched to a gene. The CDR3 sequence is CASSLDRAGETQYF. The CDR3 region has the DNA TGTGCCAGCAGCTTGGACAGGGCGGGCGAGACCCAGTACTTC.

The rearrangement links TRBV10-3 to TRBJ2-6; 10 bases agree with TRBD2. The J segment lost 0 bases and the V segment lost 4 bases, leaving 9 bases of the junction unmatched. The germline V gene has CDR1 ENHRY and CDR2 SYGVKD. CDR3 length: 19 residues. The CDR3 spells CAISVFGTSDISGANVLTF. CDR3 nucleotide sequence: TGTGCCATCAGTGTTTTTGGGACTAGCGATATCTCTGGGGCCAACGTCCTGACTTTC.

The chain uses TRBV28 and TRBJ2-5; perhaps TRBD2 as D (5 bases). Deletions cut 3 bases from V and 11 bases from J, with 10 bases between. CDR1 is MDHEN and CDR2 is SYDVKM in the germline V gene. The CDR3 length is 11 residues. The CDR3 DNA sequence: TGTGCCAGCAGTTTGGAGGAGAAGCAGTACTTC. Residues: CASSLEEKQYF.

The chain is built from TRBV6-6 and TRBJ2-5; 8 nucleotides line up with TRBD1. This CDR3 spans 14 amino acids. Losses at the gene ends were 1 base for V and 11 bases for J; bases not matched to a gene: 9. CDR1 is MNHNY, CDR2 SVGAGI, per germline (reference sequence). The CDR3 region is CASSYFVDRGKQYF. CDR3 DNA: TGTGCCAGCAGTTACTTCGTCGACAGGGGCAAGCAGTACTTC.

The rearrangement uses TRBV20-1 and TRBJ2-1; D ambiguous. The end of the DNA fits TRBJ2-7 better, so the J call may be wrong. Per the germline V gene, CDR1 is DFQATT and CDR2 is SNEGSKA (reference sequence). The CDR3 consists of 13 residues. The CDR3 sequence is CSVAPNSYNEQYF. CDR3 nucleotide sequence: TGCAGTGTCGCGCCTAACTCCTACAATGAGCAGTACTTC.

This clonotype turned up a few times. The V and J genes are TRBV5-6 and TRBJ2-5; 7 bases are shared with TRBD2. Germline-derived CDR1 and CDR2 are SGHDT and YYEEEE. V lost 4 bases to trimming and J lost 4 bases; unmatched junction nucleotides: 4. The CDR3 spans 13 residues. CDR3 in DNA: TGTGCCAGCAGCCGGGGGGTGCGAGAGACCCAGTACTTC. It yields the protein CASSRGVRETQYF.

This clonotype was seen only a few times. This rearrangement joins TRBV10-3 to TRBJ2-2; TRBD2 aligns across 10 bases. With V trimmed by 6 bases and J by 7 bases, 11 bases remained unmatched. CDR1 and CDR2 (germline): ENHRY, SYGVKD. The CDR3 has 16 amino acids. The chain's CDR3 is CAIRPAGGAYIGELFF. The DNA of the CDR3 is TGTGCCATCAGGCCAGCGGGAGGGGCCTATATCGGGGAGCTGTTTTTT.

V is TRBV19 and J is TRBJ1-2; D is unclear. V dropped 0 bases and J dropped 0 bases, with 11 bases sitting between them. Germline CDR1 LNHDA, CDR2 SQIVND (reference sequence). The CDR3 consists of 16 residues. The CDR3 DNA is TGTGCCAGTAGTATAGAGCTGCACCGGGCTAACTATGGCTACACCTTC. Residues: CASSIELHRANYGYTF.

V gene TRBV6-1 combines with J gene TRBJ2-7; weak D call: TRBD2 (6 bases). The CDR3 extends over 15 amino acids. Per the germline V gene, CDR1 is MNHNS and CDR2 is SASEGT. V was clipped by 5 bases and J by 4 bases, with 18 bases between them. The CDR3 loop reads CASSSRRGWYYEQYF. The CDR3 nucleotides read TGTGCCAGCAGTTCCCGACGGGGGTGGTATTACGAGCAGTACTTC.

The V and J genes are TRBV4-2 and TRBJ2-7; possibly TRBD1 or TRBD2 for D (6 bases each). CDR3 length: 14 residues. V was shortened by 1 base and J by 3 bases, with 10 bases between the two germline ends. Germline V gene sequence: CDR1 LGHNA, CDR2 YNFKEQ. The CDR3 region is CASSQAGGYYEQYF. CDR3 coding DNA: TGTGCCAGCAGCCAAGCCGGGGGCTACTACGAGCAGTACTTC.